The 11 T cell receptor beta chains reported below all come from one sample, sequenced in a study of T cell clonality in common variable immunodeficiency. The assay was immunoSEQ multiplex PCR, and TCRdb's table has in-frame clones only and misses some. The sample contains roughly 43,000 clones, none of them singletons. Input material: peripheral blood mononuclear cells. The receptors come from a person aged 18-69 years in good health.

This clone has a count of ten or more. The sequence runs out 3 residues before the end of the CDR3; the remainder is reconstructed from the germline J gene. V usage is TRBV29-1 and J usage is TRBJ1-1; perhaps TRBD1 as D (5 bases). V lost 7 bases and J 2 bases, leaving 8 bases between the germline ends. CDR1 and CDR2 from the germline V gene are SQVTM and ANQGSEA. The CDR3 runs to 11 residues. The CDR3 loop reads CSAWTNTEAFF. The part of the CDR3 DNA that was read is TGCAGCGCTTGGACAAACACTGAA. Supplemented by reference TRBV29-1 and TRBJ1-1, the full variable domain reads SAVISQKPSRDICQRGTSLTIQCQVDSQVTMMFWYRQQPGQSLTLIATANQGSEATYESGFVIDKFPISRPNLTFSTLTVSNMSPEDSSIYLCSAWTNTEAFFGQGTRLTVV.

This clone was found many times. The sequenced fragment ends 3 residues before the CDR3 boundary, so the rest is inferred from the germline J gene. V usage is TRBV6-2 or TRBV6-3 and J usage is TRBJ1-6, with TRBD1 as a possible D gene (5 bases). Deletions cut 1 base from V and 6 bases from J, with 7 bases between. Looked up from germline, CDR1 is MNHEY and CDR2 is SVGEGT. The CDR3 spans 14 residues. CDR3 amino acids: CASSYFQGNSPLHF. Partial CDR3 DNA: TGTGCCAGCAGTTACTTCCAGGGTAATTCACCC.

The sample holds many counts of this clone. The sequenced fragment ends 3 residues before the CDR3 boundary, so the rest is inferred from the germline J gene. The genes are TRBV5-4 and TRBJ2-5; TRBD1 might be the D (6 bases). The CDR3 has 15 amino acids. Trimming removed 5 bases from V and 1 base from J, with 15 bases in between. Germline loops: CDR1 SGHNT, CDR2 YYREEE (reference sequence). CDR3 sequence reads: CASRQLDRPQETQYF. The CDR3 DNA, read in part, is TGTGCCAGCAGGCAATTAGACAGGCCCCAAGAGACC.

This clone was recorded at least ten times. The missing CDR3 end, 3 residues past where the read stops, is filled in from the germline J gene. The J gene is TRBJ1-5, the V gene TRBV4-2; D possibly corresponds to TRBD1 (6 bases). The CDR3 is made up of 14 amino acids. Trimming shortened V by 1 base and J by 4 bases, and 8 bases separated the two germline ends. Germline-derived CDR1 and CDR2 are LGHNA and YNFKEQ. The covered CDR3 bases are TGTGCCAGCAGCCAAGGGACAGAAAATCAGCCC. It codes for CASSQGTENQP. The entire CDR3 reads CASSQGTENQPQHF.

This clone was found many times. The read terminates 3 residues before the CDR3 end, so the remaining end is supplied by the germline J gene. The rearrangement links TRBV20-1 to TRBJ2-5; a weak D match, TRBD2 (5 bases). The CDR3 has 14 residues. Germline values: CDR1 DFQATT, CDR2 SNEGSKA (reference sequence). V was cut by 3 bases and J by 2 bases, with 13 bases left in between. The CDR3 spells CSASDSASQETQYF. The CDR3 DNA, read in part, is TGCAGTGCTAGCGATAGCGCGTCTCAAGAGACC.

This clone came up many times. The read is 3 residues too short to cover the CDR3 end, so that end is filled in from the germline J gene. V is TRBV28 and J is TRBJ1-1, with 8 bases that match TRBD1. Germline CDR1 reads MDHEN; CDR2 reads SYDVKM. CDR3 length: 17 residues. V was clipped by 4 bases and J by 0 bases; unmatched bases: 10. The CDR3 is CASSSPGQGGMNTEAFF. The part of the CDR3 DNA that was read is TGTGCCAGCAGTTCACCCGGACAGGGAGGGATGAACACTGAA.

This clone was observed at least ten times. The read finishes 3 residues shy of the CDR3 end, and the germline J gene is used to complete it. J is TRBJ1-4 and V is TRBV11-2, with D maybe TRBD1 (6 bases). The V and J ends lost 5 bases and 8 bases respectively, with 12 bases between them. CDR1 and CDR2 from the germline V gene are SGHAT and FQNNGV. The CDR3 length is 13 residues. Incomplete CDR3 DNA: TGTGCCAGCAGCATAGGACAGTTCGAAAAA. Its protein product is CASSIGQFEK. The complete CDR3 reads CASSIGQFEKLFF.

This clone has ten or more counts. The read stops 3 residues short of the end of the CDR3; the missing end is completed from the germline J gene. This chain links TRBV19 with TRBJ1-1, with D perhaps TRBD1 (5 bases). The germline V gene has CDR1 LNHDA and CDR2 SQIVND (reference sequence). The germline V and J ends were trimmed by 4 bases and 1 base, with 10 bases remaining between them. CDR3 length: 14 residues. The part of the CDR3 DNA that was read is TGTGCCAGTAGTAAGGGGCAGGGGAACACTGAA. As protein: CASSKGQGNTE. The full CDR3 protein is CASSKGQGNTEAFF.

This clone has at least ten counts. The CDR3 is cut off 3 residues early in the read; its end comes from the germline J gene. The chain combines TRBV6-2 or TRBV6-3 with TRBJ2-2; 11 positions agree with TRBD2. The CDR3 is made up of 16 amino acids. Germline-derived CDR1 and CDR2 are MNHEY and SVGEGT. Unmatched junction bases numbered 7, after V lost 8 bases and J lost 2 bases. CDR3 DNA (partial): TGTGCCAGCTCCGGGCTAGCGGGGGGCAACACCGGGGAG. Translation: CASSGLAGGNTGE. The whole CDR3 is CASSGLAGGNTGELFF.

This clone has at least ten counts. CDR3 in amino acids: CAWTERGEENTEAFF. The CDR3 bases that were read are TGTGCCTGGACGGAGCGGGGTGAGGAGAACACTGAA. The rearrangement links TRBV30 to TRBJ1-1; D is unresolved. Sequencing ends 3 residues short of the CDR3 end; the germline J gene provides the rest. CDR1 and CDR2 (germline): GTSNPN, SVGIG (reference sequence). This CDR3 has 15 amino acids. V was trimmed by 4 bases and J by 1 base, leaving 16 bases between them.

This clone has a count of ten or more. The sequenced part of the CDR3 DNA is TGTGCCAGCAGCTTAATCGTTTCCGGGGGCACTGAA. Translating gives CASSLIVSGGTE. The whole CDR3 region reads CASSLIVSGGTEAFF. The chain joins TRBV5-6 to TRBJ1-1; perhaps TRBD1 as D (5 bases). The sequenced fragment ends 3 residues before the CDR3 boundary, so the rest is inferred from the germline J gene. Germline V CDR1 and CDR2: SGHDT, YYEEEE. This CDR3 region has 15 residues. Trimming removed 2 bases at V and 4 bases at J, with 15 bases between. Drawing the rest from reference TRBV5-6 and TRBJ1-1, the complete variable domain is DAGVTQSPTHLIKTRGQQVTLRCSPKSGHDTVSWYQQALGQGPQFIFQYYEEEERQRGNFPDRFSGHQFPNYSSELNVNALLLGDSALYLCASSLIVSGGTEAFFGQGTRLTVV.